The rows below give T cell receptor beta chains drawn from one sample of a study of blood T cell repertoires in COVID-19. Sequencing used immunoSEQ multiplex PCR; TCRdb keeps in-frame clones, though not all of them. The sample comprises roughly 64,000 clones, more than 55% of which are singletons, and approximately 51% rests with the top ten. The sequenced sample was PBMCs or T cells enriched from blood (not recorded which). These receptor sequences come from an older woman who had been exposed to COVID-19. Each CDR3 is given with its conserved first and last residue. The D gene is left open where the match is weak. Clone size, where shown, is once, few, many, or a class for clones that have expanded.

clone size,D gene,V gene,J gene,CDR3 DNA,CDR3 protein
-,TRBD1,TRBV3-1/TRBV3-2,TRBJ1-6,TGTGCCAGCGGGCTGACAGGGGATAATTCACCCCTCCACTTT,CASGLTGDNSPLHF
-,TRBD2,TRBV4-3,TRBJ2-1,TGCGCCAGCAGCCAAGAGGGGGGGAATGAGCAGTTCTTC,CASSQEGGNEQFF
-,TRBD1,TRBV3-1/TRBV3-2,TRBJ1-1,TGTGCCAGCAGCCATCCCCCCGGGACAGGGGGGACTGAAGCTTTCTTT,CASSHPPGTGGTEAFF
-,-,TRBV15,TRBJ1-1,TGTGCCACCAGCAGAGATTATCTGAACACTGAAGCTTTCTTT,CATSRDYLNTEAFF
-,TRBD2,TRBV19,TRBJ2-1,TGTGCCAGTAGTCTTAGCGGGAGGACGCTTTACAATGAGCAGTTCTTC,CASSLSGRTLYNEQFF
-,TRBD2,TRBV5-1,TRBJ2-2,TGCGCCAGCAGCCCAGCCGGGACTAGACACACCGGGGAGCTGTTTTTT,CASSPAGTRHTGELFF
many,-,TRBV6-2/TRBV6-3,TRBJ1-5,TGTGCCAGCAGTCAAGAACAGGGTTCACTGCCCCAGCATTTT,CASSQEQGSLPQHF
many,TRBD1,TRBV5-1,TRBJ1-5,TGCGCCAGCAGCTTGGAAGGGGGCGGGCAGCCCCAGCATTTT,CASSLEGGGQPQHF
few,TRBD1,TRBV5-4,TRBJ1-2,TGTGCCAGCAGCGCTCCCGGGGGGGGACAGGGGCGCCCTAACTATGGCTACACCTTC,CASSAPGGGQGRPNYGYTF
-,-,TRBV7-6,TRBJ1-2,TGTGCCAGCAGCTTAGTGGGGGCTGGTGGCTACACCTTC,CASSLVGAGGYTF
many,TRBD2,TRBV18,TRBJ2-1,TGTGCCAGCTCACCCTCTCTAGCGGGGAGCTCCTACAATGAGCAGTTCTTC,CASSPSLAGSSYNEQFF
-,TRBD2,TRBV30,TRBJ2-7,TGTGCCTCTCGGTTGGGGGGGTACGAGCAGTACTTC,CASRLGGYEQYF
few,-,TRBV7-2,TRBJ2-1,TGTGCCAGCAGCTTAGAAGGCGGCGGTGCCTACAATGAGCAGTTCTTC,CASSLEGGGAYNEQFF
-,TRBD2,TRBV7-2,TRBJ2-1,TGTGCCAGCAGCTTAAATAGCGGAGTGGGGGGGGACAATGAGCAGTTCTTC,CASSLNSGVGGDNEQFF